Below are 2 T cell receptor beta chains sequenced from a single sample in a study of blood T cell repertoires in COVID-19. Only in-frame clones appear in the TCRdb table, and some are missing; sequencing was by immunoSEQ multiplex PCR. This sample has under 250,000 clones, with approximately 80% found just once. Sample: PBMCs or T cells enriched from blood (not recorded which). Receptors were obtained from a woman aged 50 to 60 with acute COVID-19.

The chain uses TRBV7-2 and TRBJ1-6; TRBD1 matches 8 bases. The CDR3 totals 13 residues. Germline CDR1 and CDR2: SGHTA and FQGNSA. V shed 5 bases and J 9 bases; nucleotides not matched to a gene: 3. The CDR3 loop reads CASSPDRASPLHF. As DNA, the CDR3 is TGTGCCAGCAGCCCGGACAGGGCTTCACCCCTCCACTTT.

This clone was detected only a few times. The V gene is TRBV10-2, the J gene TRBJ1-1; a possible D gene is TRBD1 (6 bases). Trimming removed 0 bases from V and 5 bases from J, with 13 bases in between. The germline V gene encodes CDR1 WSHSY and CDR2 SAAADI. The CDR3 runs to 15 residues. In nucleotides, the CDR3 is TGCGCCAGCAGTGAGTCCCAGGGGAAGGAAACTGAAGCTTTCTTT. Protein sequence: CASSESQGKETEAFF.